This is a list of T cell receptor beta chains from one sample in a study of cytomegalovirus exposure and HLA in healthy donors. Data came from immunoSEQ multiplex PCR; TCRdb stores just in-frame clones and leaves some out. Among 65,000 to 90,000 clones listed, about 90% were seen once. The source material was PBMCs. The receptors were sampled from a woman aged 18 to 35 in good health and CMV-seropositive. The CDR3 runs from the conserved cysteine through the conserved F or W. Fields, in order: clone size, V gene, D gene, J gene, CDR3 DNA, CDR3 protein. The D gene is left open where the match is weak. The size field is filled for only some rows; it gives once, few, many or a size class.

clone_size: NA
v_call: TRBV4-2
d_call: TRBD2
j_call: TRBJ2-1
cdr3_nt: TGTGCCAGCAGCCAACAGACTAGCGGGGGCCGGCCCCGGTTCTTC
cdr3_aa: CASSQQTSGGRPRFF

clone_size: NA
v_call: TRBV28
d_call: NA
j_call: TRBJ1-2
cdr3_nt: TGTGCCAGCAGCCCCCCGGAGGCCCAACCCAACTATGGCTACACCTTC
cdr3_aa: CASSPPEAQPNYGYTF

clone_size: NA
v_call: TRBV2
d_call: TRBD2
j_call: TRBJ2-2
cdr3_nt: TGTGCCAGGGGACTAGGCTGGGGCCGGGAGCTGTTTTTT
cdr3_aa: CARGLGWGRELFF

clone_size: NA
v_call: TRBV2
d_call: TRBD1
j_call: TRBJ1-2
cdr3_nt: TGTGCCAGCAGTATCAGGGACAGGGTACTCTATGGCTACACCTTC
cdr3_aa: CASSIRDRVLYGYTF

clone_size: NA
v_call: TRBV28
d_call: NA
j_call: TRBJ2-5
cdr3_nt: TGTGCCAGCAGAAACAGGGCCAGGGGTGAGACCCAGTACTTC
cdr3_aa: CASRNRARGETQYF

clone_size: NA
v_call: TRBV11-2
d_call: TRBD2
j_call: TRBJ2-1
cdr3_nt: TGTGCCAGCAGCCCAAGGACTAGCGGGAGTTTAGGGTCCTACAATGAGCAGTTCTTC
cdr3_aa: CASSPRTSGSLGSYNEQFF

clone_size: NA
v_call: TRBV10-2
d_call: NA
j_call: TRBJ1-4
cdr3_nt: TGCGCCAGCAGTGACGGGGGGGCAAATGAAAAACTGTTTTTT
cdr3_aa: CASSDGGANEKLFF

clone_size: NA
v_call: TRBV19
d_call: TRBD2
j_call: TRBJ2-3
cdr3_nt: TGTGCCAGTAGTTCTATAGCGGGAGTCGGTGCAGATACGCAGTATTTT
cdr3_aa: CASSSIAGVGADTQYF

clone_size: NA
v_call: TRBV7-9
d_call: NA
j_call: TRBJ2-5
cdr3_nt: TGTGCCAGCAGCCCGAGCGCGAGAAGGCAAGAGACCCAGTACTTC
cdr3_aa: CASSPSARRQETQYF

clone_size: once
v_call: TRBV9
d_call: TRBD2
j_call: TRBJ2-2
cdr3_nt: TGTGCCAGCAGCCCCTATTCTAGCGGGATAGCCGGGGAGCTGTTTTTT
cdr3_aa: CASSPYSSGIAGELFF

clone_size: NA
v_call: TRBV10-3
d_call: NA
j_call: TRBJ2-7
cdr3_nt: TGTGCCATCAGTGAGTCGAACAGGCCGTACGAGCAGTACTTC
cdr3_aa: CAISESNRPYEQYF

clone_size: NA
v_call: TRBV7-9
d_call: TRBD2
j_call: TRBJ2-3
cdr3_nt: TGTGCCAGCAGCTTAGGGCTAGCGGGATCCTCAGATACGCAGTATTTT
cdr3_aa: CASSLGLAGSSDTQYF

clone_size: NA
v_call: TRBV2
d_call: TRBD2
j_call: TRBJ2-1
cdr3_nt: TGTGCCAGCAGTGACGGGACTAGCGGGTTCTATGAGCAGTTCTTC
cdr3_aa: CASSDGTSGFYEQFF

clone_size: NA
v_call: TRBV28
d_call: NA
j_call: TRBJ2-1
cdr3_nt: TGTGCCAGCAGTCGTGTCCATGAGCAGTTCTTC
cdr3_aa: CASSRVHEQFF

clone_size: NA
v_call: TRBV19
d_call: TRBD1
j_call: TRBJ1-5
cdr3_nt: TGTGCCAGTAGTATTATACGCGCAGGGGGCTATCAGCCCCAGCATTTT
cdr3_aa: CASSIIRAGGYQPQHF

clone_size: NA
v_call: TRBV6-1
d_call: TRBD2
j_call: TRBJ2-3
cdr3_nt: TGTGCCGGTACTAGCGGGTGGGGTACGCAGTATTTT
cdr3_aa: CAGTSGWGTQYF

clone_size: NA
v_call: TRBV7-9
d_call: NA
j_call: TRBJ2-7
cdr3_nt: TGTGCCAGCAGCTCCCTTCAGGGCGAGCAGTACTTC
cdr3_aa: CASSSLQGEQYF

clone_size: NA
v_call: TRBV28
d_call: NA
j_call: TRBJ1-4
cdr3_nt: TGTGCCAGCAGTTCAGGCGGGGAAGGCGAAAAACTGTTTTTT
cdr3_aa: CASSSGGEGEKLFF

clone_size: NA
v_call: TRBV19
d_call: TRBD2
j_call: TRBJ2-5
cdr3_nt: TGTGCCAGTAGCTTCAGGAGCGGGGAAATATCGGGGACCCAGTACTTC
cdr3_aa: CASSFRSGEISGTQYF

clone_size: NA
v_call: TRBV19
d_call: TRBD1
j_call: TRBJ1-2
cdr3_nt: TGTGCCAGTAGTCGACAGTTCTCGGGACAGAACTATGGCTACACCTTC
cdr3_aa: CASSRQFSGQNYGYTF

clone_size: NA
v_call: TRBV7-9
d_call: TRBD1
j_call: TRBJ2-1
cdr3_nt: TGTGCCAGCAGCTCCCGGGACAGGGTAATTTGGGAGCAGTTCTTC
cdr3_aa: CASSSRDRVIWEQFF

clone_size: once
v_call: TRBV2
d_call: NA
j_call: TRBJ2-7
cdr3_nt: TGTGCCAGCAGCCTGACAGGTTCCTACGAGCAGTACTTC
cdr3_aa: CASSLTGSYEQYF

clone_size: NA
v_call: TRBV27
d_call: TRBD2
j_call: TRBJ2-2
cdr3_nt: TGTGCCAGCAGTTTACGCCTAGCGGGGTTCGGGAACACCGGGGAGCTGTTTTTT
cdr3_aa: CASSLRLAGFGNTGELFF

clone_size: NA
v_call: TRBV7-9
d_call: TRBD2
j_call: TRBJ2-4
cdr3_nt: TGTGCCAGCAGCCAACCTAGCGGGGGGGAAGCCAAAAACATTCAGTACTTC
cdr3_aa: CASSQPSGGEAKNIQYF

clone_size: NA
v_call: TRBV6-5
d_call: NA
j_call: TRBJ2-5
cdr3_nt: TGTGCCAGCAGTTACTCGTTTCCCGGGAAAGAGACCCAGTACTTC
cdr3_aa: CASSYSFPGKETQYF

clone_size: NA
v_call: TRBV10-1
d_call: TRBD2
j_call: TRBJ2-1
cdr3_nt: TGCGCCAGCAGTGAGTCAGGCGGGGGATCTTACAATGAGCAGTTCTTC
cdr3_aa: CASSESGGGSYNEQFF

clone_size: NA
v_call: TRBV6-1
d_call: NA
j_call: TRBJ2-7
cdr3_nt: TGTGCCAGCAGTGAAAAACAGGACGGATACGAGCAGTACTTC
cdr3_aa: CASSEKQDGYEQYF

clone_size: NA
v_call: TRBV18
d_call: TRBD1
j_call: TRBJ2-5
cdr3_nt: TGTGCCAGCTCACCAAATCTAAGACAGGGGGCCCAAGAGACCCAGTACTTC
cdr3_aa: CASSPNLRQGAQETQYF

clone_size: NA
v_call: TRBV7-9
d_call: TRBD2
j_call: TRBJ2-3
cdr3_nt: TGTGCCAGCAGCTTAGGTGGCGCGGGAGGGCTGCTTAGCACAGATACGCAGTATTTT
cdr3_aa: CASSLGGAGGLLSTDTQYF